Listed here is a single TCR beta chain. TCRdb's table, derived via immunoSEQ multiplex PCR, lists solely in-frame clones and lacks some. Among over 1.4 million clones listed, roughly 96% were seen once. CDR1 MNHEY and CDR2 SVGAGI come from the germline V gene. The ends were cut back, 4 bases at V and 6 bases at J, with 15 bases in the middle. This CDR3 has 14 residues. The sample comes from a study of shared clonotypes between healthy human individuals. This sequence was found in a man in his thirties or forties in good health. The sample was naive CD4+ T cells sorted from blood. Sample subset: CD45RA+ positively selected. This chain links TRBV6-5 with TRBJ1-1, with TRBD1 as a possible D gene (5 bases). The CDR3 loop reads CASSSYDGAAEAFF. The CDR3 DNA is TGTGCCAGCAGTTCGTACGATGGGGCGGCTGAAGCTTTCTTT.